The sequence of this TCR beta chain was determined in a study of blood T cell repertoires in COVID-19 (TCRdb year 2020). Some background on the complete study: Collaborator samples came from the United States, Italy and Spain and covered acute and convalescent phases of COVID-19. A de-identified subject ID, COVID-19 status, age in years and sex were almost always included in the sample metadata. HLA class I and class II types, where available, came from metadata supplied by the sample provider rather than from assay-based typing. Samples were obtained from the ongoing ImmuneRACE study (first 160 participants) and from some 1,300 subjects provided by 6 global collaborators. Deeply sampled blood TCRbeta repertoires from subjects exposed to, actively infected with, or recovered from COVID-19 were included in the dataset. The repertoires were released in a freely available public database meant as a resource for research on the immune response to SARS-CoV-2. The material from the prospective study consisted of cDNA or gDNA derived from T cells, B-cell-depleted T cells, or PBMCs.

Participants in the prospective study were enrolled through a virtual design, were aged roughly 18 to 90 years, and lived in some 24 United States geographic areas. In the prospective study, cohorts were assigned on the basis of participant-reported clinical history obtained from a screening survey and a study questionnaire. Exposed participants had been in contact with someone with a PCR-confirmed or clinician-diagnosed COVID-19 case within 2 weeks of study entry. In the prospective study, whole blood, serum and a nasopharyngeal or oropharyngeal swab were collected from each participant by mobile phlebotomists. Additional blood draws and questionnaires over an approximately 2-month period could optionally be provided by prospective study participants. Prospective study blood samples were shipped either frozen or at room temperature before DNA extraction. CDR1 LGHDT and CDR2 YNNKEL are derived from the germline V gene (reference sequence). The CDR3 covers 14 residues, taking in both the cysteine and the phenylalanine. Only CDR3 DNA remains: 42 bases, in frame from the first base. Trimming takes 7 bases from V and 3 bases from J, and the germline ends sit 15 bases apart.

Broad study findings and their caveats: How much clinical and demographic metadata was included differed by source and by participant, and the metadata was provided uncurated.

Remarks on this clone: The antigen it recognizes is unknown. Within one base of it there is no much larger clone, and no base qualities were kept.

TCRbeta CDR3 regions were amplified from genomic DNA by means of the immunoSEQ Assay, a bias-controlled multiplex PCR. As for how the authors treated the data: The number of nucleated cells in each sample was estimated by amplification of reference gene primers within the assay. Sequence reads were collapsed and filtered to measure the absolute abundance of every unique TCRbeta CDR3 rearrangement. For each sample, productive Simpson clonality was calculated as the square root of Simpson's diversity index over productive rearrangements. TCRdb took over this immuneACCESS table, retaining in-frame rearrangements with V and J assigned. Such tables are incomplete; in checked studies, under half of the missing clones stem from an unresolved V gene, and the remainder is unexplained. The D gene and trimming were derived from the DNA, and the V and J assignments and clone size from that table. The table for this sample lists around 64,000 clones; roughly two thirds of them were counted only once. The leading ten clones occupy around half of the sample.

This TCR came from a woman aged 55-70 years who had been exposed to COVID-19. The sample was PBMCs or T cells enriched from blood (not recorded which). This chain is built from TRBV3-1 (or the pseudogene TRBV3-2) and TRBJ1-1; TRBD1 is a possible D gene, resting on 5 matching bases. The DNA sequence follows: TGTGCCAGCACCCGCTCGGGGGGGGACACTGAAGCTTTCTTT. Its translation reads: CASTRSGGDTEAFF.